This TCR beta chain stems from a study of T-cell reconstitution after alpha-beta-depleted transplantation in children (dated by TCRdb to the mid-2010s). Turning to the overall study: Using TCR repertoire profiling, the study quantitatively followed how T-cell immune reconstitution unfolded in children after TCRalphabeta/CD19-depleted allogeneic hematopoietic cell transplantation.

A note on this clonotype: Its antigen is unknown. No much larger clone exists at a distance of one base, and base qualities are not known.

The CDR3 numbers 15 residues from cysteine through phenylalanine. This entry keeps only the CDR3 DNA: 45 bases, framed from base 1. CDR1 and CDR2, looked up from the germline V gene, are LGHNA and YSLEER. Trimming removed 0 bases from V and 1 base from J, leaving 7 bases between the germline ends. The library relied on PCR. The data were produced on an Illumina HiSeq 2500. TCR library preparation used molecular barcoding, with unique molecular identifiers applied to normalize quantification of the TCRbeta repertoire. Starting from the raw public reads, TCRdb applied fastp trimming at Q25, assembled clones with MiXCR and retained in-frame beta chains. All rows with the same CDR3 protein become a single entry with the most common DNA and genes. For this sample the table gives about 690,000 distinct CDR3 sequences, of which approximately 16% were detected only once. 1.1% of the sample is in the top ten clones.

The TCR originated in a human donor who donated a stem cell graft to a child with acute myeloid leukemia. Here the chain combines TRBV4-3 and TRBJ1-5, with the D segment identity uncertain. The sample here was PBMCs from the stem cell graft donor, taken from the stem cell graft. CDR3 protein: CASSQDERSNQPQHF. The DNA sequence reads TGCGCCAGCAGCCAAGATGAACGGAGCAATCAGCCCCAGCATTTT.